This T cell receptor (beta chain) appears in the sequencing data of a study of T-cell memory formation after mild COVID-19. Study information: Most TCR clusters belonged to a single donor. General observations from the study: Most CD4+ clones that shrank were in CM and EM, while CD8+ ones turned up in EMRA. SARS-CoV-2 specificity was not confirmed for second-wave clones peaking on day 37.

TCR alpha and TCR beta cDNA libraries with sample barcodes and UMIs came from 5'RACE using constant-segment primers. TCRdb reprocessed the 5' RACE reads with MiXCR, giving one entry per CDR3 protein. The table lists 470,000 or so distinct CDR3 sequences, about a sixth of them singletons. Comment on this clonotype: Its antigen remains unknown.

The sample taken for sequencing was PBMCs or a T cell subset sorted from them (not recorded which). The sequence was collected from a young man who had mild COVID-19 (a few samples of this study predate the infection). Cell type and time point are not known.

CDR3 in amino acids: CASSNPRQINTEAFF. In nucleotides, the CDR3 is TGTGCCAGCAGCAACCCCAGACAGATCAACACTGAAGCTTTCTTT. The rearrangement joins TRBV12-3 or TRBV12-4 to TRBJ1-1, with D perhaps matching TRBD1 (5 bases). With 6 bases removed from V and 2 bases from J, the gap between germline ends came to 16 bases. The CDR3 is made up of 15 amino acids.